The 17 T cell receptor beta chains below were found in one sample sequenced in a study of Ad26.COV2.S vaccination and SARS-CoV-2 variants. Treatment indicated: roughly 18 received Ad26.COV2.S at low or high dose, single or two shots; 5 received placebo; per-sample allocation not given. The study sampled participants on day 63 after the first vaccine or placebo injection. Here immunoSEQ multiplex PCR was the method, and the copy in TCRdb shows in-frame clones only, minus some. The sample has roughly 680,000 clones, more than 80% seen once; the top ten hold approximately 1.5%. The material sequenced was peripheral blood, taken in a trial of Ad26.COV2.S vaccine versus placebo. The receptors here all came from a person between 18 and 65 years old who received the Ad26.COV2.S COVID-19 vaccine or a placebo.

The CDR3 sequence is CASSPGWDGNTIYF. The DNA for the CDR3 is TGCGCCAGCTCCCCCGGGTGGGATGGAAACACCATATATTTT. The chain links TRBV5-1 to TRBJ1-3; D gene ambiguous. CDR1 and CDR2 (germline): SGHRS, YFSETQ. The CDR3 has 14 amino acids. Trimming stripped 7 bases from V and 3 bases from J, with 14 bases between.

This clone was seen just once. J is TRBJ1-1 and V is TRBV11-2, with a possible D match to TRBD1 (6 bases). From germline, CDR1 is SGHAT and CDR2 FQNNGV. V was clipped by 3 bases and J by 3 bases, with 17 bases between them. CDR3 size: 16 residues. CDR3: CASSFRGGQGYTEAFF. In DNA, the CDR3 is TGTGCCAGCAGCTTTAGGGGGGGGCAGGGGTACACTGAAGCTTTCTTT.

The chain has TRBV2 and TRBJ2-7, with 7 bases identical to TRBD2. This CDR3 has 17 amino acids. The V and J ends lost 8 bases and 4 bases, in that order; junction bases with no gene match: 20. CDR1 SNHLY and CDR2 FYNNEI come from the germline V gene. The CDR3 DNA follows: TGTGCCAGCGCTTCGGCTACAGTTGGACTAGATCGATACGAGCAGTACTTC. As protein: CASASATVGLDRYEQYF.

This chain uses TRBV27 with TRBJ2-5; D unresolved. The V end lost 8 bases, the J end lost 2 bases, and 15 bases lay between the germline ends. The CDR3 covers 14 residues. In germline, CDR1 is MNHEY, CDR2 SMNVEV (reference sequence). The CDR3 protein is CASGTLGLQETQYF. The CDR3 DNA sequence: TGTGCCAGCGGAACCCTGGGGTTGCAAGAGACCCAGTACTTC.

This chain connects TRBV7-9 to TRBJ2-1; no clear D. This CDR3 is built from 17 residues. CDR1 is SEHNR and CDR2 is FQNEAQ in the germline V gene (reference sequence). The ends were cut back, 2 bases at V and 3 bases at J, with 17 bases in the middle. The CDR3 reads CASSLFLTPRFYNEQFF. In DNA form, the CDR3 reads TGTGCCAGCAGCTTATTTTTGACCCCGCGATTCTACAATGAGCAGTTCTTC.

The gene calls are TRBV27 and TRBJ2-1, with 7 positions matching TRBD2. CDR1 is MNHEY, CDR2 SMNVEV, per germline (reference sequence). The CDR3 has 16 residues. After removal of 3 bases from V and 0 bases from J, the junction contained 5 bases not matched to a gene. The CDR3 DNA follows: TGTGCCAGCAGTTTGTTGGGCGGGAGCTCCTACAATGAGCAGTTCTTC. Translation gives CASSLLGGSSYNEQFF.

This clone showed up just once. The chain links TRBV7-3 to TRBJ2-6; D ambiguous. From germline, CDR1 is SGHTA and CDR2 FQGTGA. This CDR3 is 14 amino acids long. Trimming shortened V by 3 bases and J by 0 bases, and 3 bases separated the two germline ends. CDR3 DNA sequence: TGTGCCAGCAGCTTCGACTCTGGGGCCAACGTCCTGACTTTC. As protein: CASSFDSGANVLTF.

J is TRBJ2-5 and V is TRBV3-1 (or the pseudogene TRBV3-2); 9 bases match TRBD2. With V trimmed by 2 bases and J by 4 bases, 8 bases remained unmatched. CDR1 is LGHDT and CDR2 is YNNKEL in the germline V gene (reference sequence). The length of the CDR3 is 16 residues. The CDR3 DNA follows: TGTGCCAGCAGCCAATCCCGCGGGGGGGCTTTAGAGACCCAGTACTTC. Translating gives CASSQSRGGALETQYF.

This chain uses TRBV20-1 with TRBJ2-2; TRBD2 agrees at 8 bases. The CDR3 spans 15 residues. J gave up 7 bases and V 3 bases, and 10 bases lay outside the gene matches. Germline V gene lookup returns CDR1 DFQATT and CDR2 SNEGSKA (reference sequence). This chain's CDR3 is CSASGLARLGGELFF. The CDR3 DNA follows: TGCAGTGCTAGTGGACTAGCCCGCTTGGGCGGGGAGCTGTTTTTT.

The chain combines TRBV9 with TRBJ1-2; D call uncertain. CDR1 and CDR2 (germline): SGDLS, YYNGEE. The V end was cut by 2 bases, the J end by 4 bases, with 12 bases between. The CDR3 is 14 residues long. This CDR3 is CASSVRPQLYGYTF. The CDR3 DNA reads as TGTGCCAGCAGCGTCCGACCCCAGCTCTATGGCTACACCTTC.

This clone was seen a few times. DNA for the CDR3: TGTGCCAGCAGCTTCCGAGGAGCCTCCTACGAGCAGTACTTC. It translates to CASSFRGASYEQYF. The chain carries TRBV5-4 and TRBJ2-7; D remains ambiguous. Germline assignment: CDR1 SGHNT and CDR2 YYREEE (reference sequence). The CDR3 runs 14 residues. With 2 bases removed from V and 0 bases from J, the gap between germline ends came to 9 bases.

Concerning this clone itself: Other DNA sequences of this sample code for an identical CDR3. The CDR3 region is CASSSRTGLNYGYTF. CDR3 DNA sequence: TGTGCCAGCAGCTCGAGGACAGGACTTAACTATGGCTACACCTTC. The chain combines TRBV6-5 with TRBJ1-2; TRBD1 aligns across 7 bases. This CDR3 has 15 amino acids. Trimming removed 6 bases from V and 1 base from J; junction bases left unmatched: 8. The V gene's germline CDR1 is MNHEY and CDR2 SVGAGI.

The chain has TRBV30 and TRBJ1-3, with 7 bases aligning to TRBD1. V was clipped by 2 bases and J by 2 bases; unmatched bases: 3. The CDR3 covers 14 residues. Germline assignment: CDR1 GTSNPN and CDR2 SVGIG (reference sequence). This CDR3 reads CAWSIQGAGNTIYF. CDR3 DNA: TGTGCCTGGAGTATTCAGGGGGCTGGAAACACCATATATTTT. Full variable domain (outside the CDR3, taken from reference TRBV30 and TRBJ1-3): SQTIHQWPATLVQPVGSPLSLECTVEGTSNPNLYWYRQAAGRGLQLLFYSVGIGQISSEVPQNLSASRPQDRQFILSSKKLLLSDSGFYLCAWSIQGAGNTIYFGEGSWLTVV.

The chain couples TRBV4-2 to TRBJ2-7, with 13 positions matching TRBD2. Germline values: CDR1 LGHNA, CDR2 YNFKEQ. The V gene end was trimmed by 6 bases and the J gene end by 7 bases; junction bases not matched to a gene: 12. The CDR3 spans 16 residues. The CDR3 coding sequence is TGTGCCAGCAGTCGGACCTGGACTAGCGGGAGAGAAGAGCAGTACTTC. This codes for CASSRTWTSGREEQYF.

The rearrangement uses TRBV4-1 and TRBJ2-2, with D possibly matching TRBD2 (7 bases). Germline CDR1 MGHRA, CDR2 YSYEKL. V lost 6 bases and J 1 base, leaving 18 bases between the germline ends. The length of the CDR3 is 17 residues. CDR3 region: CASRLEEGGGNTGELFF. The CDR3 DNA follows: TGCGCCAGCAGACTCGAGGAGGGAGGGGGGAACACCGGGGAGCTGTTTTTT.

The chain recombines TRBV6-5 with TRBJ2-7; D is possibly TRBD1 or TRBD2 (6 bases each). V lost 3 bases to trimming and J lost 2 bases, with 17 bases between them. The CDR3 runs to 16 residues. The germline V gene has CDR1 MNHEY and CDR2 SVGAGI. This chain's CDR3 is CASSYAGQGNAYEQYF. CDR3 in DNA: TGTGCCAGCAGTTATGCGGGGCAGGGGAATGCCTACGAGCAGTACTTC.

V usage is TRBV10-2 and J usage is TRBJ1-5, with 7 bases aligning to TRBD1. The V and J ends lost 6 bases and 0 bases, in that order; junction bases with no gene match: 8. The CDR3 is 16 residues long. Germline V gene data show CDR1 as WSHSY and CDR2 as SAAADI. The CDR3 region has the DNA TGCGCCAGCAGGGCCTGGACAGGCGATAGCAATCAGCCCCAGCATTTT. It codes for CASRAWTGDSNQPQHF.